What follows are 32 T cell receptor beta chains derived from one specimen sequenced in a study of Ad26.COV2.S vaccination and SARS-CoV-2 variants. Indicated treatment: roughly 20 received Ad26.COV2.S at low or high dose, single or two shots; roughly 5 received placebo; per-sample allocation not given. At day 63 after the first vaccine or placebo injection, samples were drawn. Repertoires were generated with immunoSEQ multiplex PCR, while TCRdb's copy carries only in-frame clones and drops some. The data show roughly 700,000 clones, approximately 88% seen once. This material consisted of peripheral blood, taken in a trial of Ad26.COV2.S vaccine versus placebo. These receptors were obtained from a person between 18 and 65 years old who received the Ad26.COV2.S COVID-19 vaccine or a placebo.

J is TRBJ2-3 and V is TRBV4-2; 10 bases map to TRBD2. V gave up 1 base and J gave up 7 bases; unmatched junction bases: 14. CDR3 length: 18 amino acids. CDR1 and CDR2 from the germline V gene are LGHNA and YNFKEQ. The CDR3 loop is CASSQVEVGTSVWNTQYF. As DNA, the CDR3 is TGTGCCAGCAGCCAAGTGGAAGTAGGGACTAGCGTGTGGAATACGCAGTATTTT.

As DNA, the CDR3 is TGTGCCAGCAGTCCCGGGGGGCCGAACACTGAAGCTTTCTTT. This gives the protein CASSPGGPNTEAFF. The chain is built from TRBV6-5 and TRBJ1-1; the D gene is possibly TRBD1 (6 bases). CDR1 MNHEY and CDR2 SVGAGI come from the germline V gene. Trimming took off 5 bases at V and 1 base at J, with 11 bases between the two ends. The CDR3 has 14 amino acids.

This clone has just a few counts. CDR3 nucleotide sequence: TGTGCCAGCAGCCCGGGACTAGCGGGAGAGGGAGAAGAGACCCAGTACTTC. Translation gives CASSPGLAGEGEETQYF. The V call is TRBV13, the J call TRBJ2-5; TRBD2 aligns across 14 bases. This CDR3 has 17 residues. V shed 5 bases, J shed 3 bases, and the junction held 8 bases outside the gene matches. From germline, CDR1 is PRHDT and CDR2 FYEKMQ (reference sequence).

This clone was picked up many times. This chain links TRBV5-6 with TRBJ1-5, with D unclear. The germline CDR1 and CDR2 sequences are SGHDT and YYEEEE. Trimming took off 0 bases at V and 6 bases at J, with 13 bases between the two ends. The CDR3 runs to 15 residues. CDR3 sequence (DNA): TGTGCCAGCAGCTTGGGGTCTACCCCAAGTCAGCCCCAGCATTTT. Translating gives CASSLGSTPSQPQHF.

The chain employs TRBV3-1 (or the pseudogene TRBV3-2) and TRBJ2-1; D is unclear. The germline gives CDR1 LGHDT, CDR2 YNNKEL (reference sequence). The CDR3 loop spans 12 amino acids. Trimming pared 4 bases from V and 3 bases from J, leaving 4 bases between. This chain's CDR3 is CASSLDYNEQFF. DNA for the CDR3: TGTGCCAGCAGCCTTGACTACAATGAGCAGTTCTTC.

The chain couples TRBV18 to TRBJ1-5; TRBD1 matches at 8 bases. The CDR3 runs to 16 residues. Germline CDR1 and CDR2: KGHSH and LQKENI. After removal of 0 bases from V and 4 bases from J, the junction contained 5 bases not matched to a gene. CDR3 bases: TGTGCCAGCTCACCACCGACCTGGACAGGGAATCAGCCCCAGCATTTT. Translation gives CASSPPTWTGNQPQHF.

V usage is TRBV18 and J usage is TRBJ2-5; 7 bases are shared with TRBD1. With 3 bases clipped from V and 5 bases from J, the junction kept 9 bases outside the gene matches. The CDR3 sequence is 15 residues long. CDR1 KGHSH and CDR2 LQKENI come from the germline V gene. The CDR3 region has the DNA TGTGCCAGCTCACCGAGACAGGGTACAAGGGAGACCCAGTACTTC. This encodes CASSPRQGTRETQYF.

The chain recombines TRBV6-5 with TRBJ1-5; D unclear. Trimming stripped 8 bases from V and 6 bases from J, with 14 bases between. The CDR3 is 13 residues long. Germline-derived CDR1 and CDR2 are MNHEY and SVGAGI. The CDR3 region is CASSSGNAQPQHF. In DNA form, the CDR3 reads TGTGCCAGCTCGTCTGGGAACGCTCAGCCCCAGCATTTT.

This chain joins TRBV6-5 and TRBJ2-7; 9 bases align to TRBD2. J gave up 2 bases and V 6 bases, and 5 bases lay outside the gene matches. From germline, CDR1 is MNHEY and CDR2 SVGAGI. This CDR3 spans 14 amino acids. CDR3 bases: TGTGCCAGCAGGTGGACTAGCGACACCTACGAGCAGTACTTC. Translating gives CASRWTSDTYEQYF.

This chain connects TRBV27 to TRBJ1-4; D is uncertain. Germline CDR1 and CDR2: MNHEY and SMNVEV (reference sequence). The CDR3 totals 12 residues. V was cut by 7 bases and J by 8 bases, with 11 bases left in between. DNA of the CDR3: TGTGCCAGCAAAGCAGGAGCGGAAAAACTGTTTTTT. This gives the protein CASKAGAEKLFF.

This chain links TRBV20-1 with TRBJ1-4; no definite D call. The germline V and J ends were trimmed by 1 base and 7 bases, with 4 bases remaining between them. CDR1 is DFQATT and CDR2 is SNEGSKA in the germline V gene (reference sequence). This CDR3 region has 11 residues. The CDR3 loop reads CSARVGEKLFF. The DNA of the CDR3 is TGCAGTGCTAGAGTAGGTGAAAAACTGTTTTTT.

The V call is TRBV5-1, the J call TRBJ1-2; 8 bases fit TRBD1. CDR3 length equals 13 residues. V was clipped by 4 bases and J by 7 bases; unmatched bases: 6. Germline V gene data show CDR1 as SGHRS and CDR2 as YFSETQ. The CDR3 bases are TGCGCCAGCAGCCGAGGACAGGGAACTGGCTACACCTTC. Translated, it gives CASSRGQGTGYTF.

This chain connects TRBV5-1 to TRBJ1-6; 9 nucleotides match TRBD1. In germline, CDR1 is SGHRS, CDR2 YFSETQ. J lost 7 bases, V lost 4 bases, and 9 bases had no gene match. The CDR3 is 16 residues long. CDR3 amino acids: CASSQPGQGNNSPLHF. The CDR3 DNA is TGCGCCAGCAGCCAGCCTGGACAGGGGAACAATTCACCCCTCCACTTT.

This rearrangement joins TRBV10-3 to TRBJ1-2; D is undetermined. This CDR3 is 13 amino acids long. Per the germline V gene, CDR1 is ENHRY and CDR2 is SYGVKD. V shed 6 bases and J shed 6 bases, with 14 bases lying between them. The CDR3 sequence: CAIRPRLVDGYTF. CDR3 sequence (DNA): TGTGCCATCAGGCCCAGGTTAGTGGATGGCTACACCTTC.

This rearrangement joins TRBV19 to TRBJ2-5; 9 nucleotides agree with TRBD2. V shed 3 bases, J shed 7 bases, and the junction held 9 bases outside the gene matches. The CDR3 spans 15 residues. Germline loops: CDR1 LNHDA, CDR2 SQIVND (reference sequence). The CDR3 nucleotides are TGTGCCAGTAGTATGGGAGCGGGAGGCCTGGGGACCCAGTACTTC. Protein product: CASSMGAGGLGTQYF.

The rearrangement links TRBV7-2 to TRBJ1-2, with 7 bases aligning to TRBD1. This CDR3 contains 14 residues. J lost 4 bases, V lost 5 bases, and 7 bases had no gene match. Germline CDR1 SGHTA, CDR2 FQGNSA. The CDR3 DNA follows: TGTGCCAGCAGCGCTGACAGGGCTCGCTATGGCTACACCTTC. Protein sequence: CASSADRARYGYTF.

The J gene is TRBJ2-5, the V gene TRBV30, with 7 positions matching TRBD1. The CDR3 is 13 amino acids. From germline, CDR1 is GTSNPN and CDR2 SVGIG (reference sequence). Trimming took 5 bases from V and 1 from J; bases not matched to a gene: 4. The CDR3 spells CAWGRGPQETQYF. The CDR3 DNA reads TGTGCCTGGGGTAGGGGGCCCCAAGAGACCCAGTACTTC.

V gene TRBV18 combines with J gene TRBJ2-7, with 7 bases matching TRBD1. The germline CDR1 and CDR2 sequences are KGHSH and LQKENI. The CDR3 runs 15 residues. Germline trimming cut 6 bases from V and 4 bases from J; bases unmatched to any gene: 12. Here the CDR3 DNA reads TGTGCCAGCTCGCCCACTCGGGACAGCCTTTACGAGCAGTACTTC. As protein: CASSPTRDSLYEQYF.

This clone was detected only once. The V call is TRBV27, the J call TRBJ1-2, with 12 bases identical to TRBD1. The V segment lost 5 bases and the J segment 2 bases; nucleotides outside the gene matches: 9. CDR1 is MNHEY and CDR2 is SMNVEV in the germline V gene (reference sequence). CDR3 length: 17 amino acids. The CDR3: CASSPLGTGGANYGYTF. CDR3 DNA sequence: TGTGCCAGCAGTCCTCTAGGGACAGGGGGCGCGAACTATGGCTACACCTTC.

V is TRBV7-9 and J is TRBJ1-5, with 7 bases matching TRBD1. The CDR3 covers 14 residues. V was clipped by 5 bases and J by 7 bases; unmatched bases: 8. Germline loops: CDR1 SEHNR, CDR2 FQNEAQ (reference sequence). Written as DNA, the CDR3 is TGTGCCAGCAGCCATTCGACAGGGAGGCAGCCCCAGCATTTT. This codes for CASSHSTGRQPQHF.

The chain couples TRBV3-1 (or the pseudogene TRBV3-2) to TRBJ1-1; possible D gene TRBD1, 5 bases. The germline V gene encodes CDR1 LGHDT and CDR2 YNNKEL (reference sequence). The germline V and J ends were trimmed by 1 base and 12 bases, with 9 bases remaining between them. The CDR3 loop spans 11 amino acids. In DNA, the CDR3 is TGTGCCAGCAGCCAAGTCGGGGCAACTTTCTTT. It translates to CASSQVGATFF.

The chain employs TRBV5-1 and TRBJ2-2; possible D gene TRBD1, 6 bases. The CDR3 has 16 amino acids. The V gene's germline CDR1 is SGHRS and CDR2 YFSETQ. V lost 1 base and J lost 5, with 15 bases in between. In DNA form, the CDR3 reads TGCGCCAGCAGCTTGTCCTCCAGGGGAAGGACCGGGGAGCTGTTTTTT. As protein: CASSLSSRGRTGELFF.

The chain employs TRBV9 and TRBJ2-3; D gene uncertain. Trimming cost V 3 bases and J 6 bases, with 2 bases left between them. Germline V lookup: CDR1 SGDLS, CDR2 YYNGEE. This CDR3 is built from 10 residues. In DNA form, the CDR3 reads TGTGCCAGCAGCGCCGATACGCAGTATTTT. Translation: CASSADTQYF.

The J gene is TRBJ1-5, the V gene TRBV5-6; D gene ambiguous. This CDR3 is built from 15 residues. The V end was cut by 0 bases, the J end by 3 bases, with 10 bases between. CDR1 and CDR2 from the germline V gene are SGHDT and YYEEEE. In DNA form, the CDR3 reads TGTGCCAGCAGCTTGGCCGCTGGACCCAATCAGCCCCAGCATTTT. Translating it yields CASSLAAGPNQPQHF.

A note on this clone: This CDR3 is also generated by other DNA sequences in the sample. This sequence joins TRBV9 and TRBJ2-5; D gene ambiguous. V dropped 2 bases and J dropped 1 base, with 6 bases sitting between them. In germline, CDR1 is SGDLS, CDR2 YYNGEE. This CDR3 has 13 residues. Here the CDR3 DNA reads TGTGCCAGCAGCGTTGGGCTCCAAGAGACCCAGTACTTC. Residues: CASSVGLQETQYF.

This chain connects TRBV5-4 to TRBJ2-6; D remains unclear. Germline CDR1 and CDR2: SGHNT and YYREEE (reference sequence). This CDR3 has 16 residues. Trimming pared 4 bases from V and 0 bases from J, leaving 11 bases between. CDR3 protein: CASSPGGLSGANVLTF. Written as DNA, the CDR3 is TGTGCCAGCAGCCCGGGTGGGCTCTCTGGGGCCAACGTCCTGACTTTC. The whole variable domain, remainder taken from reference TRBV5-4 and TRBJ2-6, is ETGVTQSPTHLIKTRGQQVTLRCSSQSGHNTVSWYQQALGQGPQFIFQYYREEENGRGNFPPRFSGLQFPNYSSELNVNALELDDSALYLCASSPGGLSGANVLTFGAGSRLTVL.

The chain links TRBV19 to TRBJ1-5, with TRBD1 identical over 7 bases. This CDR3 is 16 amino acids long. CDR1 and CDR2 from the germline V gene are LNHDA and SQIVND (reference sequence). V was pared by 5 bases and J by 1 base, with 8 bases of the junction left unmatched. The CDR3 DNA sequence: TGTGCCAGTAGTGCAACGACAGGGTTGAGCAATCAGCCCCAGCATTTT. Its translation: CASSATTGLSNQPQHF.

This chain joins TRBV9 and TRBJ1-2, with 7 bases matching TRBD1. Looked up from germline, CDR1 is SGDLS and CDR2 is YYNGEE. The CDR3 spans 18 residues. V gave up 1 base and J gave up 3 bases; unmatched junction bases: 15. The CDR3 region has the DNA TGTGCCAGCAGCGTATCGGGCGTGGGGACAGCTGTTCACTATGGCTACACCTTC. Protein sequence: CASSVSGVGTAVHYGYTF.

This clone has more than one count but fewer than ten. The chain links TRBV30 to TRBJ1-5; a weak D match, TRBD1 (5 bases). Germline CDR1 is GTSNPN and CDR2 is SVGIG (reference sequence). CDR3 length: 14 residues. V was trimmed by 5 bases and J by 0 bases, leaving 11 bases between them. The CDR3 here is CAWCVGGSNQPQHF. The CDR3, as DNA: TGTGCCTGGTGCGTCGGGGGTAGCAATCAGCCCCAGCATTTT.

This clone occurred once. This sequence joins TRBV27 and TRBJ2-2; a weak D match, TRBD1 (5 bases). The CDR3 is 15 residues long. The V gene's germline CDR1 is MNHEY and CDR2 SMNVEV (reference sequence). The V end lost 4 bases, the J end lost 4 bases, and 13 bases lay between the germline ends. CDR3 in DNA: TGTGCCAGCAGTTCGGTGCAGGGCCGCACCGGGGAGCTGTTTTTT. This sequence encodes CASSSVQGRTGELFF.

The CDR3 sequence is CASSPIQGQGTEAFF. CDR3 DNA sequence: TGTGCCAGTAGTCCGATACAGGGCCAGGGCACTGAAGCTTTCTTT. This sequence joins TRBV19 and TRBJ1-1; maybe TRBD1 (6 bases). CDR3 length: 15 residues. Between the trimmed V and J ends, which lost 5 bases and 4 bases, there was a span of 17 bases. Germline V gene lookup returns CDR1 LNHDA and CDR2 SQIVND (reference sequence).

In DNA form, the CDR3 reads TGTGCCAGCAGAGAGACAGGCAACTCTGGAAACACCATATATTTT. Protein: CASRETGNSGNTIYF. This rearrangement joins TRBV27 to TRBJ1-3; possibly TRBD1 for D (6 bases). V lost 6 bases to trimming and J lost 0 bases, with 12 bases between them. The CDR3 sequence is 15 residues long. Germline loops: CDR1 MNHEY, CDR2 SMNVEV (reference sequence).